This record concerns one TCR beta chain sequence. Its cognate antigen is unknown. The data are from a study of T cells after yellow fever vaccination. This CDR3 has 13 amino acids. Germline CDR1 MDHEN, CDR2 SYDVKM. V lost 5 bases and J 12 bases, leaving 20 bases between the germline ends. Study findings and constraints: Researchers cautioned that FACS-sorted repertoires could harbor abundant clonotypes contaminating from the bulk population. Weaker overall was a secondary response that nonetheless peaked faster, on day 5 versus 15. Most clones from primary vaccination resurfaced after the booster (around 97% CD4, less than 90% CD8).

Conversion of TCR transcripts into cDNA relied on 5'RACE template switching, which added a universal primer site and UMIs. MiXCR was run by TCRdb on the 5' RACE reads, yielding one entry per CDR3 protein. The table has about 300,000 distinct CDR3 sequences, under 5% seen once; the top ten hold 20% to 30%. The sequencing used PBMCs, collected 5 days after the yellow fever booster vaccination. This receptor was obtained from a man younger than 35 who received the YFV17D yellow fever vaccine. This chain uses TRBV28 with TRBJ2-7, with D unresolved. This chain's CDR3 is CASSLTATGGVYF. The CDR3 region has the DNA TGTGCCAGCAGTCTAACGGCGACGGGTGGGGTGTACTTC.